The clone carrying this T cell receptor (beta chain) showed up just once. Its antigen is as yet unknown. Per germline, CDR1 MNHEY and CDR2 SMNVEV (reference sequence). This CDR3 contains 15 residues. Trimming shortened V by 1 base and J by 7 bases, and 14 bases separated the two germline ends. Healthy bone marrow donors formed the donor group. This entry comes from a study of cytomegalovirus exposure and HLA in healthy donors. Turning to the study itself: Earlier findings included about 120 million unique TCR beta sequences obtained from approximately 170 million T cells. Findings and caveats of the study: Researchers reported in a later analysis that a missense DCLRE1C variant was tied to TCR beta V- and J-gene trimming. Later analysis suggested most CMV-associated TCR beta chains were HLA-restricted.

PCR was performed using 60 Vbeta and 13 Jbeta primers. Sequenced by immunoSEQ multiplex PCR; TCRdb stores in-frame clones only, minus some. The table lists under 200,000 clones, about 80% of them singletons, with around 2.4% in the top ten. The chain combines TRBV27 with TRBJ1-5; no firm D call. This clonotype was obtained from a man aged 55 to 69 in good health and CMV-seronegative. Material for sequencing was PBMCs. CDR3 nucleotide sequence: TGTGCCAGCAGTTTATTGGGAGGGATAGGCCAGCCCCAGCATTTT. Translated: CASSLLGGIGQPQHF.